The present T cell receptor beta chain was sequenced within a study of T cells in Graves' hyperthyroidism and ophthalmopathy. Study-level results: The blood repertoire included most of the expanded thyroid clonotypes above 0.001.

As concerns this clonotype: Its target is not known.

The hyperthyroidism was newly diagnosed and had lasted under 2 months; the patients were aged 18 to 65. Those patients with uncontrolled infection, other autoimmune disease, pregnancy or lactation were excluded. CDR1 SGHTA and CDR2 FQGNSA come from the germline V gene. V lost 0 bases, J lost 4 bases, and 15 bases lay in between. The CDR3 extends over 16 amino acids. RNA transcripts served as the template for amplifying TCR beta CDR3 regions. An initial round of RT-PCR targeting the TCR CDR3 relied on the HTBI primer set. TCRdb reprocessed the multiplex PCR reads via MiXCR and lists one record per CDR3 protein. The table has approximately 700,000 distinct CDR3 sequences, 15% to 20% seen once.

This TCR was sampled from a man between 18 and 29 years old with Graves' hyperthyroidism. Sequenced input: blood. V usage is TRBV7-2 and J usage is TRBJ1-1; no reliable D call. CDR3 amino acids: CASSLALRVGGTEAFF. The CDR3 DNA is TGTGCCAGCAGCTTAGCCCTAAGGGTAGGAGGCACTGAAGCTTTCTTT.